The clone carrying this T cell receptor (beta chain) showed up just a few times. Trimming cost V 6 bases and J 7 bases; bases outside gene matches: 4. The CDR3 loop spans 12 amino acids. Germline CDR1 and CDR2: WSHSY and SAAADI. The sample belongs to a study of T-cell reconstitution after alpha-beta-depleted transplantation in children. This sample's TCRbeta library carried unique molecular identifier barcodes. MiXCR was run by TCRdb on the PCR reads, yielding one entry per CDR3 protein. The sample has approximately 270,000 distinct CDR3 sequences, 9.9% seen once. The sequence came from a human donor who donated a stem cell graft to a child with SCID. This specimen consisted of PBMCs from the stem cell graft donor, obtained from the stem cell graft. The chain combines TRBV10-2 with TRBJ1-1, with 8 bases aligning to TRBD1. CDR3 DNA: TGCGCCAGCAGACTCGACAGGGGTGAAGCTTTCTTT. It specifies CASRLDRGEAFF.